Sequencing of this T cell receptor beta chain was carried out in a study of T cell changes during pregnancy in multiple sclerosis. Generated by immunoSEQ multiplex PCR, the TCRdb table keeps only in-frame clones and is missing some. In the table there are 70,000 to 95,000 clones, about 94% of which are singletons. This receptor was identified in a female donor with multiple sclerosis, enrolled in a pregnancy study. This sample comprised peripheral blood, obtained in the third trimester of pregnancy.

CDR3 in amino acids: CASIKNYYEQYF. The CDR3 coding sequence is TGTGCCAGCATTAAAAATTACTACGAGCAGTACTTC. The chain is built from TRBV2 and TRBJ2-7, with no clear D. Trimming removed 7 bases from V and 3 bases from J, with 10 bases in between. Per germline, CDR1 SNHLY and CDR2 FYNNEI. The CDR3 spans 12 residues.